This record concerns one TCR beta chain sequence. Its target antigen remains unknown. The read is 3 residues too short to cover the CDR3 end, so that end is filled in from the germline J gene. The germline V gene (reference sequence) supplies CDR1 LNHDA and CDR2 SQIVND. The CDR3 holds 15 amino acids from the cysteine to the phenylalanine. Of the CDR3's DNA, 36 bases were read; they are in frame from base 1. The data derive from a study of T cells in women clearing cervical HPV infection (dated by TCRdb to the late 2010s). About the study as a whole: The cases were 25 to 30 women with histologically confirmed HPV16-related CIN3 or worse, and 2 of those women had invasive cancers. The controls were some 23 women whose single incident HPV16 infection cleared within 12 months with no development of precancer or cancer. Blood from cases was collected at the visit where the lesion was first found, while blood from controls was collected once the infection could no longer be detected. Among cases, blood sampling occurred a median of about 150 days after lesion detection, with an interquartile range of roughly 90 to 200 days. Since HLA typing was available for only a few women, HLA type could not be ruled out as a confounder. The exploratory proof-of-principle case-control study was nested within the Guanacaste HPV Natural History Study in Costa Rica and compared TCR repertoires across cervical HPV16 outcomes. Cases were matched to controls by age within five years and by the year the sample was collected. A median age of approximately 30 years was observed in cases versus 38 to 40 in controls, and no significant differences in baseline characteristics were found. The parent cohort enrolled roughly 9,600 women aged 18 or older in Guanacaste, Costa Rica, during about 1992 to 1995 and followed them for more than 6 years. As quality controls, five blinded duplicates were added to each group, bringing the total to approximately 60 samples made up of approximately 50 participants and 10 replicates.

Using the immunoSEQ assay, multiplex PCR amplified TCR beta CDR3 regions from an average of roughly 1,200 ng of genomic DNA per sample. To correct primer bias, the assay used a complete synthetic TCR repertoire to set an amplification baseline. The amplicons were sequenced on the Illumina platform. The study's processing was this. Sequence errors were corrected by clustering with frequency ratios and a modified nearest-neighbor algorithm, and the sequences were then analyzed in the immunoSEQ Analyzer using IMGT gene definitions. At each rarefaction depth, TCR richness and evenness were averaged across 20 rarefaction repeats, and samples with fewer sequences than that depth were excluded. V, D and J gene relative abundances were compared between groups with Wilcoxon rank sum tests, applying FDR correction. In the blinded duplicates, the intraclass correlation was about 96% for TCR richness and averaged around 78% across 66 gene segments. Sourced from immuneACCESS, this table was stored by TCRdb with only in-frame sequences that have V and J called. A share of the clones is absent; for the studies checked, an unresolved V gene accounts for under half, and the remainder has no known explanation. V, J and clone size were drawn from that table, and D and trimming were deduced from the DNA. The sample's table covers roughly 35,000 clones. The leading ten clones occupy 1.5% to 2% of the sample.

Every participant had a single incident cervical HPV16 infection, and women with prevalent HPV16 infections were excluded. Cervical HPV DNA was detected with MY09/MY11 PCR, and genotyping was done with dot-blot hybridization. Roughly 14 mL of heparinized blood was centrifuged, after which the buffy coat was aliquoted, frozen at -30 degrees C, and then stored at -80 degrees C. QIAGEN kits were used to extract genomic DNA from the buffy coat specimens. What the authors observed across the whole study: The cross-sectional design could not show whether the associations came before the infection or were a result of it, and neither effector/memory subsets nor HPV-specific T cells were isolated. Because T-cell numbers per sample were unknown, differences in richness could reflect varying T-cell content rather than repertoire biology. Across sequencing depths, CIN3+ cases showed significantly higher TCR repertoire richness than controls, but evenness did not differ between the groups. Random forest classifiers that combined richness and V gene abundances separated cases from controls with an estimated AUC of 0.8 to 0.9. Lower TRBV6-7 relative abundance was observed in cases than in controls (roughly 0.11% versus 0.16%; Bonferroni P = 0.0008).

This sequence was found in a woman aged 18-70 years with a cervical HPV16 infection that either progressed to CIN3+ or cleared (not recorded which). Material for sequencing was blood buffy coat. Recombination linked TRBV19 to TRBJ2-3, with 7 bases aligning to TRBD2. The CDR3 has the sequence CASSPGGDRRETQYF. The part of the CDR3 DNA that was read is TGTGCCAGTAGCCCTGGGGGGGATCGGCGGGAGACG.